A selection of T cell receptor beta chains follows, all from one sample in a study of cytomegalovirus exposure and HLA in healthy donors. The protocol was immunoSEQ multiplex PCR, while the TCRdb copy is restricted to in-frame clones and leaves out a portion. The sample contains 70,000 or so clones, about 80% of which appear only once. Sequences were obtained from PBMCs. These TCRs come from a man between 18 and 35 years old in good health and CMV-seropositive. The CDR3 runs from the conserved cysteine through the conserved F or W. D genes are given only for firm matches. Clone size is shown for a subset of rows, as once, few, many or a class of expanded clone.

J gene: TRBJ2-7; clone size: once; D gene: -; V gene: TRBV10-1; CDR3 protein: CASSPGSSYEQYF; CDR3 DNA: TGCGCCAGCAGCCCCGGGAGCTCCTACGAGCAGTACTTC
J gene: TRBJ1-5; clone size: -; D gene: TRBD1; V gene: TRBV30; CDR3 protein: CAWGDRHRGDQPQHF; CDR3 DNA: TGTGCCTGGGGGGACAGGCACAGGGGGGATCAGCCCCAGCATTTT
J gene: TRBJ1-6; clone size: -; D gene: -; V gene: TRBV10-1; CDR3 protein: CASSVTGNSPLHF; CDR3 DNA: TGCGCCAGCAGTGTTACAGGGAATTCACCCCTCCACTTT
J gene: TRBJ2-1; clone size: once; D gene: -; V gene: TRBV27; CDR3 protein: CASSLSFNPNEQFF; CDR3 DNA: TGTGCCAGCAGTCTTAGTTTCAACCCCAATGAGCAGTTCTTC
J gene: TRBJ1-2; clone size: -; D gene: -; V gene: TRBV19; CDR3 protein: CASSPTGNYGYTF; CDR3 DNA: TGTGCCAGTAGCCCTACAGGGAACTATGGCTACACCTTC
J gene: TRBJ2-1; clone size: -; D gene: TRBD2; V gene: TRBV29-1; CDR3 protein: CSVDGGGVSYNEQFF; CDR3 DNA: TGCAGCGTTGATGGCGGGGGGGTCTCCTACAATGAGCAGTTCTTC
J gene: TRBJ1-2; clone size: -; D gene: -; V gene: TRBV15; CDR3 protein: CATSRERGPNYGYTF; CDR3 DNA: TGTGCCACCAGCAGAGAAAGGGGCCCTAACTATGGCTACACCTTC
J gene: TRBJ2-7; clone size: -; D gene: -; V gene: TRBV14; CDR3 protein: CASSLLDEEQYF; CDR3 DNA: TGTGCCAGCAGCCTACTAGATGAGGAGCAGTACTTC
J gene: TRBJ1-4; clone size: -; D gene: TRBD1; V gene: TRBV29-1; CDR3 protein: CSAGQGMSEKLFF; CDR3 DNA: TGCAGCGCGGGACAGGGTATGAGTGAAAAACTGTTTTTT
J gene: TRBJ2-6; clone size: -; D gene: -; V gene: TRBV2; CDR3 protein: CASGVSGANVLTF; CDR3 DNA: TGTGCCAGCGGAGTCTCTGGGGCCAACGTCCTGACTTTC
J gene: TRBJ1-1; clone size: -; D gene: TRBD1; V gene: TRBV5-1; CDR3 protein: CASSWTDRVNTEAFF; CDR3 DNA: TGCGCCAGCAGCTGGACAGACAGGGTAAACACTGAAGCTTTCTTT
J gene: TRBJ2-2; clone size: -; D gene: -; V gene: TRBV13; CDR3 protein: CASSPPGRNTGELFF; CDR3 DNA: TGTGCCAGCAGCCCCCCTGGGCGGAACACCGGGGAGCTGTTTTTT
J gene: TRBJ2-7; clone size: -; D gene: -; V gene: TRBV4-1; CDR3 protein: CASSQVGAAGRYEQYF; CDR3 DNA: TGCGCCAGCAGCCAAGTAGGAGCTGCGGGACGCTACGAGCAGTACTTC
J gene: TRBJ2-7; clone size: once; D gene: TRBD1; V gene: TRBV25-1; CDR3 protein: CASSSTGAEQYF; CDR3 DNA: TGTGCCAGCAGTTCCACAGGGGCCGAGCAGTACTTC
J gene: TRBJ1-2; clone size: -; D gene: -; V gene: TRBV6-1; CDR3 protein: CASSVSRGYTF; CDR3 DNA: TGTGCCAGCAGTGTCTCGAGGGGCTACACCTTC
J gene: TRBJ2-1; clone size: -; D gene: TRBD2; V gene: TRBV10-3; CDR3 protein: CAIGGGSGTNEQFF; CDR3 DNA: TGTGCCATCGGGGGAGGTAGCGGGACCAATGAGCAGTTCTTC
J gene: TRBJ2-1; clone size: -; D gene: TRBD2; V gene: TRBV4-2; CDR3 protein: CASSQDLHRLAGGNEQFF; CDR3 DNA: TGTGCCAGCAGCCAAGATCTGCATCGACTAGCGGGGGGCAATGAGCAGTTCTTC
J gene: TRBJ2-7; clone size: -; D gene: TRBD2; V gene: TRBV6-6; CDR3 protein: CASTLGLAGEYEQYF; CDR3 DNA: TGTGCCAGCACCTTGGGACTAGCGGGAGAATACGAGCAGTACTTC
J gene: TRBJ1-2; clone size: -; D gene: -; V gene: TRBV28; CDR3 protein: CASSDGANYGYTF; CDR3 DNA: TGTGCCAGCAGTGACGGGGCTAACTATGGCTACACCTTC
J gene: TRBJ1-2; clone size: -; D gene: -; V gene: TRBV30; CDR3 protein: CAWSVWPGDGYTF; CDR3 DNA: TGTGCCTGGAGTGTATGGCCAGGGGATGGCTACACCTTC
J gene: TRBJ1-1; clone size: -; D gene: -; V gene: TRBV29-1; CDR3 protein: CSVVGLDTEAFF; CDR3 DNA: TGCAGCGTTGTCGGTCTGGACACTGAAGCTTTCTTT
J gene: TRBJ1-2; clone size: few; D gene: -; V gene: TRBV7-9; CDR3 protein: CASSLAAWGGDYGYTF; CDR3 DNA: TGTGCCAGCAGCTTAGCCGCGTGGGGGGGGGACTATGGCTACACCTTC
J gene: TRBJ2-5; clone size: -; D gene: -; V gene: TRBV30; CDR3 protein: CAFRAAGDMETQYF; CDR3 DNA: TGTGCCTTCCGGGCGGCAGGGGATATGGAGACCCAGTACTTC
J gene: TRBJ1-2; clone size: -; D gene: -; V gene: TRBV7-2; CDR3 protein: CASRPAGGDYGYTF; CDR3 DNA: TGTGCCAGCCGCCCCGCGGGGGGCGACTATGGCTACACCTTC
J gene: TRBJ2-3; clone size: many; D gene: -; V gene: TRBV14; CDR3 protein: CASSQDGADTQYF; CDR3 DNA: TGTGCCAGCAGCCAAGATGGAGCAGATACGCAGTATTTT
J gene: TRBJ2-3; clone size: -; D gene: TRBD2; V gene: TRBV4-1; CDR3 protein: CASSRGLAGRLTDTQYF; CDR3 DNA: TGCGCCAGCAGCCGGGGACTAGCGGGAAGGTTGACAGATACGCAGTATTTT
J gene: TRBJ2-3; clone size: -; D gene: TRBD2; V gene: TRBV5-4; CDR3 protein: CASSPGLAGVAGTDTQYF; CDR3 DNA: TGTGCCAGCAGCCCGGGACTAGCGGGTGTTGCCGGCACAGATACGCAGTATTTT
J gene: TRBJ2-7; clone size: -; D gene: TRBD2; V gene: TRBV7-2; CDR3 protein: CASSSGTSNEQYF; CDR3 DNA: TGTGCCAGCAGCTCCGGGACTAGTAACGAGCAGTACTTC
J gene: TRBJ2-1; clone size: -; D gene: -; V gene: TRBV11-3; CDR3 protein: CASSFRDFNNEQFF; CDR3 DNA: TGTGCCAGCAGCTTCCGGGACTTTAACAATGAGCAGTTCTTC
J gene: TRBJ2-3; clone size: -; D gene: -; V gene: TRBV19; CDR3 protein: CASSYGPDTQYF; CDR3 DNA: TGTGCCAGTAGTTATGGGCCGGATACGCAGTATTTT
J gene: TRBJ1-1; clone size: -; D gene: TRBD1; V gene: TRBV7-6; CDR3 protein: CASSLATQGALKAFF; CDR3 DNA: TGTGCCAGCAGCTTAGCAACACAGGGGGCGCTTAAAGCTTTCTTT
J gene: TRBJ2-1; clone size: -; D gene: TRBD2; V gene: TRBV28; CDR3 protein: CASSSAGAIPEQFF; CDR3 DNA: TGTGCCAGCAGTTCAGCGGGGGCCATACCAGAGCAGTTCTTC
J gene: TRBJ1-1; clone size: -; D gene: TRBD1; V gene: TRBV30; CDR3 protein: CAGAPPDRFLAEAFF; CDR3 DNA: TGTGCCGGAGCCCCCCCGGACAGGTTCTTAGCTGAAGCTTTCTTT
J gene: TRBJ1-1; clone size: -; D gene: -; V gene: TRBV30; CDR3 protein: CASYKEDTEAFF; CDR3 DNA: TGTGCCTCCTACAAGGAGGATACTGAAGCTTTCTTT
J gene: TRBJ1-1; clone size: -; D gene: -; V gene: TRBV11-2; CDR3 protein: CASSLWSMNTEAFF; CDR3 DNA: TGTGCCAGCAGCTTATGGAGCATGAACACTGAAGCTTTCTTT
J gene: TRBJ1-5; clone size: -; D gene: -; V gene: TRBV9; CDR3 protein: CASSVGVSDQPQHF; CDR3 DNA: TGTGCCAGCAGCGTAGGGGTTAGCGATCAGCCCCAGCATTTT
J gene: TRBJ2-3; clone size: -; D gene: -; V gene: TRBV5-1; CDR3 protein: CASSLDQGTDTQYF; CDR3 DNA: TGCGCCAGCAGCTTGGATCAGGGGACAGATACGCAGTATTTT
J gene: TRBJ2-1; clone size: -; D gene: -; V gene: TRBV19; CDR3 protein: CASSIAAGTEEQFF; CDR3 DNA: TGTGCCAGTAGTATAGCGGCGGGGACCGAAGAGCAGTTCTTC
J gene: TRBJ1-2; clone size: -; D gene: -; V gene: TRBV10-2; CDR3 protein: CASSELLIEANYGYTF; CDR3 DNA: TGCGCCAGCAGTGAGTTACTGATAGAGGCTAACTATGGCTACACCTTC
J gene: TRBJ2-5; clone size: -; D gene: -; V gene: TRBV5-1; CDR3 protein: CASSSLRSEETQYF; CDR3 DNA: TGCGCCAGCAGCTCCCTTCGATCGGAAGAGACCCAGTACTTC
J gene: TRBJ1-1; clone size: -; D gene: -; V gene: TRBV30; CDR3 protein: CACQTGDFKAFF; CDR3 DNA: TGTGCCTGCCAGACAGGCGACTTCAAAGCTTTCTTT
J gene: TRBJ2-2; clone size: once; D gene: -; V gene: TRBV30; CDR3 protein: CAWNRADTHTGELFF; CDR3 DNA: TGTGCCTGGAATAGGGCGGACACACACACCGGGGAGCTGTTTTTT
J gene: TRBJ1-1; clone size: -; D gene: -; V gene: TRBV30; CDR3 protein: CAFSGVSEAFF; CDR3 DNA: TGTGCCTTTTCAGGGGTATCTGAAGCTTTCTTT
J gene: TRBJ2-7; clone size: few; D gene: TRBD1; V gene: TRBV30; CDR3 protein: CAWRSDWGQASHEQYF; CDR3 DNA: TGTGCCTGGAGGAGCGACTGGGGACAGGCCTCCCACGAGCAGTACTTC
J gene: TRBJ1-5; clone size: -; D gene: -; V gene: TRBV5-8; CDR3 protein: CASSLEGGQPQHF; CDR3 DNA: TGTGCCAGCAGCTTGGAGGGAGGGCAGCCCCAGCATTTT
J gene: TRBJ1-1; clone size: -; D gene: TRBD1; V gene: TRBV9; CDR3 protein: CASSVGGGALTEAFF; CDR3 DNA: TGTGCCAGCAGCGTCGGAGGGGGCGCGTTGACTGAAGCTTTCTTT
J gene: TRBJ1-1; clone size: once; D gene: TRBD1; V gene: TRBV7-9; CDR3 protein: CASRPGQGAAFF; CDR3 DNA: TGTGCCAGCAGACCAGGACAGGGGGCCGCTTTCTTT
J gene: TRBJ1-3; clone size: -; D gene: TRBD1; V gene: TRBV11-2; CDR3 protein: CASSDRDRDTGNTIYF; CDR3 DNA: TGTGCCAGCAGCGATCGGGACAGAGACACTGGAAACACCATATATTTT
J gene: TRBJ2-7; clone size: -; D gene: -; V gene: TRBV27; CDR3 protein: CASSFGGNAYEQYF; CDR3 DNA: TGTGCCAGCAGTTTCGGGGGAAACGCCTACGAGCAGTACTTC
J gene: TRBJ2-7; clone size: -; D gene: TRBD1; V gene: TRBV27; CDR3 protein: CASSSRGQSSYEQYF; CDR3 DNA: TGTGCCAGCAGTTCTCGGGGACAGAGCTCCTACGAGCAGTACTTC
J gene: TRBJ2-1; clone size: -; D gene: TRBD2; V gene: TRBV30; CDR3 protein: CAWSLAGLLGEQFF; CDR3 DNA: TGTGCCTGGAGTCTAGCGGGCCTCCTCGGAGAGCAGTTCTTC
J gene: TRBJ1-6; clone size: -; D gene: -; V gene: TRBV30; CDR3 protein: CAGRTQGSSPLHF; CDR3 DNA: TGTGCCGGACGCACTCAGGGTTCTTCACCCCTCCACTTT
J gene: TRBJ1-5; clone size: -; D gene: -; V gene: TRBV7-2; CDR3 protein: CASSLRGAGVPQHF; CDR3 DNA: TGTGCCAGCAGCTTAAGAGGGGCGGGGGTTCCCCAGCATTTT
J gene: TRBJ1-4; clone size: -; D gene: -; V gene: TRBV4-1; CDR3 protein: CASSQSGSGGTNEKLFF; CDR3 DNA: TGCGCCAGCAGCCAGAGCGGATCGGGGGGTACTAATGAAAAACTGTTTTTT
J gene: TRBJ2-5; clone size: -; D gene: -; V gene: TRBV2; CDR3 protein: CASSGLPRETQYF; CDR3 DNA: TGTGCCAGCAGTGGACTCCCACGAGAGACCCAGTACTTC